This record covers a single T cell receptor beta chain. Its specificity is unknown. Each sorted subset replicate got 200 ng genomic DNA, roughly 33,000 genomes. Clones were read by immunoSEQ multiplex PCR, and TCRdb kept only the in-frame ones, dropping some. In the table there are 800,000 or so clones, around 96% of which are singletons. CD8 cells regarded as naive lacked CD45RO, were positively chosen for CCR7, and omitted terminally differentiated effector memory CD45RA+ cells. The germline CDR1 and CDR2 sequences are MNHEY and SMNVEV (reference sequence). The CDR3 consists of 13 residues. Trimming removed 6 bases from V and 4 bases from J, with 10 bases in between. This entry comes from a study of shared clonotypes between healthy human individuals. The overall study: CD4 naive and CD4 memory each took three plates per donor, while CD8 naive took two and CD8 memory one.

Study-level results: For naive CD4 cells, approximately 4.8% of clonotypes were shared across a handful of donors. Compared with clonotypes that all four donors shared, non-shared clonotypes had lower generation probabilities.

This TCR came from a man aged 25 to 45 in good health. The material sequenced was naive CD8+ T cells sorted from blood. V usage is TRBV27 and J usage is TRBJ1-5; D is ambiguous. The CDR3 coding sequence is TGTGCCAGCAGGGAGGACCCAAATCAGCCCCAGCATTTT. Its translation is CASREDPNQPQHF.